The source of this TCR beta chain is a study of blood T cell repertoires in COVID-19. In the study overall: Researchers got acute and convalescent COVID-19 samples from the United States, Italy and Spain. T cells, B-cell-depleted T cells, or PBMCs provided the cDNA or gDNA that served as material.

In the source study's methods: How many nucleated cells were present was estimated from reference gene primer amplification. Sequenced by immunoSEQ multiplex PCR; TCRdb stores in-frame clones only, minus some. The D gene and trimming were derived from the DNA, and the V and J assignments and clone size from that table. The table includes tens of thousands of clones, around 68% detected once. The sample was peripheral blood. The TCR was taken from a woman aged 70-85 years with acute or convalescent COVID-19.

For the CDR3, the DNA is TGTGCCAGCAGCCCCCAGACAGCAATCCAAGAGACCCAGTACTTC. It specifies CASSPQTAIQETQYF. V and J are TRBV7-2 and TRBJ2-5; a weak D match, TRBD1 (5 bases). The germline V gene encodes CDR1 SGHTA and CDR2 FQGNSA. Trimming shortened V by 5 bases and J by 1 base, and 14 bases separated the two germline ends. This CDR3 contains 15 residues. The full variable domain, its missing parts supplied by reference TRBV7-2 and TRBJ2-5, is GAGVSQSPSNKVTEKGKDVELRCDPISGHTALYWYRQSLGQGLEFLIYFQGNSAPDKSGLPSDRFSAERTGGSVSTLTIQRTQQEDSAVYLCASSPQTAIQETQYFGPGTRLLVL.